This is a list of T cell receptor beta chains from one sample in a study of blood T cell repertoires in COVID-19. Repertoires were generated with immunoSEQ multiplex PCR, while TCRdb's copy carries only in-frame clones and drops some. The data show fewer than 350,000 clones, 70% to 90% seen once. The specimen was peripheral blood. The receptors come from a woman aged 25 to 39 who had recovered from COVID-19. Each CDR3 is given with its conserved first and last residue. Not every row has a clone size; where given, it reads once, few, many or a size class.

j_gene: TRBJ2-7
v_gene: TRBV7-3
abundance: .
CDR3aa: CASSPLGRSPDEQYF

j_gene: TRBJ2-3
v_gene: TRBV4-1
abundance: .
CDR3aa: CASSPEGRGRPDTQYF

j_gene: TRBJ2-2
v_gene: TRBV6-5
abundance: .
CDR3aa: CASPERGEAGELFF

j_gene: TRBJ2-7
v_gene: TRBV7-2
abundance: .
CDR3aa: CASSRILAGVAEQYF

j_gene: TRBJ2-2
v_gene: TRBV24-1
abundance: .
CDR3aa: CATSDLPGGELFF

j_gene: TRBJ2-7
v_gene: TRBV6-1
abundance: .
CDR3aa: CASSTGGTGRYEQYF

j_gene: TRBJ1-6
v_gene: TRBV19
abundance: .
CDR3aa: CASNSRGGSPLHF

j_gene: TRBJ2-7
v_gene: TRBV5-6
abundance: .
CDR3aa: CASSLVRAPYEQYF

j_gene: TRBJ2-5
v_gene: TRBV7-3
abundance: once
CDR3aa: CASRDPGLEETQYF

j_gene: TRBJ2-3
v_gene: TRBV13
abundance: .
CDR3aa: CASSLGSRDTQYF

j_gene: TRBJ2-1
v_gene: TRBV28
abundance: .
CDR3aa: CASRALSRVGEQFF

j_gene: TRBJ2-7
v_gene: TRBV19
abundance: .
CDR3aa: CASAQGGGPPYEQYF

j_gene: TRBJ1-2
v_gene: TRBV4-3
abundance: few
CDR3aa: CASSQVYGQMNYGYTF

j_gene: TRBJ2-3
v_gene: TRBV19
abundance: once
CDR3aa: CASSGAQGYTDTQYF

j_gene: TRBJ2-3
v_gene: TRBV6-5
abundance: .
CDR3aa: CASSYSTSGGAQYF

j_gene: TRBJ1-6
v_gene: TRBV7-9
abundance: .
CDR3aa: CASSLNLDRSRSPLHF

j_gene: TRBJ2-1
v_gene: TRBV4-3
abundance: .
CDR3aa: CASSQDQYNEQFF

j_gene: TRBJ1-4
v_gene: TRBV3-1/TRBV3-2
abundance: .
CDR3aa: CASRPSEYEKLFF

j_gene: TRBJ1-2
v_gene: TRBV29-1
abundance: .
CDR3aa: CSVEGPATGPNYGYTF

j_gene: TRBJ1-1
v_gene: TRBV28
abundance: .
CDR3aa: CASSLLDSLNTEAFF

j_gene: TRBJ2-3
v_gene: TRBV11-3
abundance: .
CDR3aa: CASSPAGTDTQYF

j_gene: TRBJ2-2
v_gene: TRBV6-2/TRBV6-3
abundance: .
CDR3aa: CASSRLAGARELFF

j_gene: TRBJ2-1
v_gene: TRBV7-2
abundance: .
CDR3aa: CASSLPGLGRDNEQFF

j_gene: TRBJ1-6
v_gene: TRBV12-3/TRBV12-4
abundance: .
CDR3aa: CASSSSSNSPLHF

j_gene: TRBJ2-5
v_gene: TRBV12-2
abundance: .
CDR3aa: CASRLAPGLAGGETQYF

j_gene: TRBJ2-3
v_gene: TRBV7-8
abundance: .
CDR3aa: CASKMGLAGRAGTDTQYF

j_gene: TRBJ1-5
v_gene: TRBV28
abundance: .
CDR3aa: CASKDAGTLNQPQHF

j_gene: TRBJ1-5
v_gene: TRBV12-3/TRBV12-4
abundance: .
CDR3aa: CASSLLGGQPQHF

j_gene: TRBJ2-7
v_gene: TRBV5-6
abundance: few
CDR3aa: CASSLAPLSYEQYF

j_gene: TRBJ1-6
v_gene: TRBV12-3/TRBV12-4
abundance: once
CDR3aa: CASSLRGTPLHF

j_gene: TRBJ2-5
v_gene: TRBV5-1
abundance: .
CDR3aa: CASSLGQGEETQYF

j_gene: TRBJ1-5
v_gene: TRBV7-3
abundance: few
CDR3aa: CASSLQGNQPQHF

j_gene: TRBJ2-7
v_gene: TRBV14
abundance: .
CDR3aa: CAGSSGTSGSHEQYF

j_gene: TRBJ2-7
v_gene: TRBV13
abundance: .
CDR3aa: CASSSSRTDYEQYF

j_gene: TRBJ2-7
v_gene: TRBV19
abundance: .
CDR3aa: CASSIAGTAYEQYF

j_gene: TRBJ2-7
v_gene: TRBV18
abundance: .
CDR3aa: CASSPSGQPNPYEQYF

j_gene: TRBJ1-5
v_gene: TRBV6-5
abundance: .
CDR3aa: CASSYRRVSGGQPQHF

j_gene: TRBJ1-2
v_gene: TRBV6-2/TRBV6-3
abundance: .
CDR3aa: CASSFDPDRQTSGYTF

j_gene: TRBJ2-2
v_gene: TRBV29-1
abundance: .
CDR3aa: CSVDSGELFF

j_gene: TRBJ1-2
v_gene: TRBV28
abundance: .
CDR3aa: CASSLLQGLNLYGYTF

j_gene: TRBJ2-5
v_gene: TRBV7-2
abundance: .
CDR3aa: CASSFWDTETQYF

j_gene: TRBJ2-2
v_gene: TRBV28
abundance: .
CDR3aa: CASSSPSGSRTGELFF

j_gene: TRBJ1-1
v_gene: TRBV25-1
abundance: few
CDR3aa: CASSEWGGRKGNTEAFF

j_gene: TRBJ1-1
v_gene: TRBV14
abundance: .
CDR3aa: CASSQAGGGMNTEAFF

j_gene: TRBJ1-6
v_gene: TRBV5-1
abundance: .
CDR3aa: CASTRTASYNSPLHF

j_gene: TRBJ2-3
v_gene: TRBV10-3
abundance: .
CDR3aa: CAIRPSGGAGADTQYF

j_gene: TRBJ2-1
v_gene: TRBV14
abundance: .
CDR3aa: CASSQTGWNEQFF

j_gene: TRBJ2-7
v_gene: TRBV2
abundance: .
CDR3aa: CASRDRGPEQYF

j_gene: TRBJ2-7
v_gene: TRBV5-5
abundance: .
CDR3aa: CASSLRGGEVYEQYF

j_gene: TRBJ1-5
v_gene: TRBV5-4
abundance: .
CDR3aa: CASSLGPARGGNQPQHF

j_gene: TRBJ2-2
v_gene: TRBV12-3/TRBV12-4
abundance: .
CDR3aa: CASGDTNTGELFF

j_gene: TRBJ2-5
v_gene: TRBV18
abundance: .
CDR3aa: CASSQGQGETQYF

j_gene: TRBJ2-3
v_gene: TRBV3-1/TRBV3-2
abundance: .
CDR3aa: CASAEWEHTDTQYF